A selection of T cell receptor beta chains follows, all from one sample in a study of shared clonotypes between healthy human individuals. This table comes from immunoSEQ multiplex PCR, and its TCRdb copy is limited to in-frame clones, with some not included. The top ten clones hold 0.36% of a sample with fewer than 2.5 million clones, approximately 93% of them seen once. The sequenced sample consisted of naive CD4+ T cells from PBMCs. The receptors shown here come from a man between 18 and 29 years old in good health. Some clones in this sample may be carry-over from other donors' samples. Each CDR3 is given without its conserved first and last residue. Each record gives: V gene, D gene, J gene, CDR3 protein. A D gene is named only where the DNA matches it firmly.

TRBV7-2	TRBD1	TRBJ1-2	ASSLDQGAGGYT
TRBV7-3	NA	TRBJ2-1	ASSLIPDNEQF
TRBV7-8	NA	TRBJ2-7	ASSLTSTDTSYEQY
TRBV25-1	TRBD1	TRBJ1-2	ASSEPGTVIYGYT
TRBV9	NA	TRBJ1-2	ASSPGGTLYGYT
TRBV5-6	TRBD2	TRBJ2-5	ASSRTSGRETQY
TRBV18	NA	TRBJ1-2	ASSPLRDYEGYT
TRBV19	NA	TRBJ2-5	ASSTRDEETQY
TRBV9	NA	TRBJ2-4	ASSVGVGNIQY
TRBV30	NA	TRBJ1-5	AWSELSGNQPQH
TRBV28	NA	TRBJ1-5	ASSFPPEGNQPQH